Shown below are 15 T cell receptor beta chains from a single sample sequenced in a study of cytomegalovirus exposure and HLA in healthy donors. Clones were sequenced by immunoSEQ multiplex PCR, and TCRdb holds only the in-frame ones, with some missing. Of about 240,000 clones detected, 75% to 90% appear once; the ten largest clones hold 1% to 1.5%. The source material was PBMCs. The receptor source for this set is a woman in her 30s in good health and CMV-seropositive.

The gene calls are TRBV5-1 and TRBJ2-1; 10 bases match TRBD2. This CDR3 contains 20 residues. V lost 3 bases to trimming and J lost 0 bases; unmatched junction nucleotides: 15. Germline V gene lookup returns CDR1 SGHRS and CDR2 YFSETQ. The CDR3 DNA reads as TGCGCCAGCAGCTCACGGGGGGGAGGGACTAGCGCGCACTCCTACAATGAGCAGTTCTTC. Amino acid sequence: CASSSRGGGTSAHSYNEQFF.

This chain connects TRBV19 to TRBJ1-5, with 7 bases identical to TRBD1. This CDR3 is built from 14 residues. The J segment lost 5 bases and the V segment lost 5 bases, leaving 6 bases of the junction unmatched. The germline gives CDR1 LNHDA, CDR2 SQIVND (reference sequence). The CDR3 loop is CASSPRTGYQPQHF. The DNA of the CDR3 is TGTGCCAGTAGTCCCCGGACAGGATATCAGCCCCAGCATTTT. Looking up the rest from reference TRBV19 and TRBJ1-5 gives the full variable domain: DGGITQSPKYLFRKEGQNVTLSCEQNLNHDAMYWYRQDPGQGLRLIYYSQIVNDFQKGDIAEGYSVSREKKESFPLTVTSAQKNPTAFYLCASSPRTGYQPQHFGDGTRLSIL.

As DNA, the CDR3 is TGTGCTAGTGAGGGGCCTAGCGGGATGAGCTACGAGCAGTACTTC. Encoded protein: CASEGPSGMSYEQYF. The rearrangement joins TRBV12-5 to TRBJ2-7, with 9 nucleotides matching TRBD2. The CDR3 extends over 15 amino acids. With 7 bases clipped from V and 3 bases from J, the junction kept 10 bases outside the gene matches. Germline CDR1 LGHNT, CDR2 FRNRAP.

About this clone itself: The sample has other DNA sequences that encode this CDR3 too. The chain has TRBV20-1 and TRBJ1-1, with TRBD1 as a possible D gene (5 bases). Trimming shortened V by 5 bases and J by 2 bases, and 6 bases separated the two germline ends. This CDR3 has 11 residues. In germline, CDR1 is DFQATT, CDR2 SNEGSKA (reference sequence). CDR3 sequence reads: CSAQGNTEAFF. The CDR3 DNA sequence: TGCAGTGCTCAGGGTAACACTGAAGCTTTCTTT.

This chain links TRBV6-1 with TRBJ2-1, with 9 nucleotides matching TRBD1. Losses at the gene ends were 2 bases for V and 4 bases for J; bases not matched to a gene: 6. The germline gives CDR1 MNHNS, CDR2 SASEGT. The CDR3 totals 16 residues. CDR3 sequence reads: CASSESTGGFYNEQFF. For the CDR3, the DNA is TGTGCCAGCAGTGAATCTACAGGGGGCTTTTACAATGAGCAGTTCTTC.

The gene calls are TRBV4-1 and TRBJ2-7, with TRBD2 as a possible D gene (5 bases). The CDR3 is 16 residues long. Trimming shortened V by 0 bases and J by 0 bases, and 12 bases separated the two germline ends. Germline V gene lookup returns CDR1 MGHRA and CDR2 YSYEKL. The CDR3 coding sequence is TGCGCCAGCAGCCAAGATATCGAGGGTAGCTCCTACGAGCAGTACTTC. Translating it yields CASSQDIEGSSYEQYF.

The J gene is TRBJ1-2, the V gene TRBV4-1; D is possibly TRBD1 (6 bases). Germline V gene lookup returns CDR1 MGHRA and CDR2 YSYEKL. V was shortened by 2 bases and J by 4 bases, with 17 bases between the two germline ends. This CDR3 spans 16 amino acids. The CDR3 sequence is CASSQTPRGSSYGYTF. Here the CDR3 DNA reads TGCGCCAGCAGCCAAACGCCCAGGGGTTCGTCCTATGGCTACACCTTC.

The CDR3 reads CASSLGSASGIVGELFF. The CDR3, as DNA: TGTGCCAGCAGCTTAGGATCGGCTAGCGGGATTGTCGGGGAGCTGTTTTTT. V is TRBV7-9 and J is TRBJ2-2; 9 bases match TRBD2. CDR1 and CDR2 (germline): SEHNR, FQNEAQ (reference sequence). CDR3 length: 17 residues. Trimming removed 1 base from V and 7 bases from J; junction bases left unmatched: 10.

This chain links TRBV28 with TRBJ2-3, with 11 bases that match TRBD2. The CDR3 runs to 17 residues. Looked up from germline, CDR1 is MDHEN and CDR2 is SYDVKM. Trimming cost V 3 bases and J 5 bases; bases outside gene matches: 10. CDR3 sequence (DNA): TGTGCCAGCAGTTTTGTACTAGCGGGAGACGTTTTAGATACGCAGTATTTT. Residues: CASSFVLAGDVLDTQYF.

The chain carries TRBV14 and TRBJ1-1; 7 bases are shared with TRBD1. This CDR3 has 13 residues. The V gene end was trimmed by 4 bases and the J gene end by 6 bases; junction bases not matched to a gene: 5. Germline CDR1 and CDR2: SGHDN and FVKESK. The chain's CDR3 is CASSRQGLPEAFF. CDR3 sequence (DNA): TGTGCCAGCAGCCGACAGGGTTTGCCTGAAGCTTTCTTT.

The rearrangement links TRBV4-2 to TRBJ2-7, with D perhaps TRBD2 (5 bases). The CDR3 consists of 14 residues. V lost 3 bases, J lost 2 bases, and 11 bases lay in between. CDR1 and CDR2 from the germline V gene are LGHNA and YNFKEQ. CDR3 coding DNA: TGTGCCAGCAGCCAGAGCGGAGGACCCTACGAGCAGTACTTC. It yields the protein CASSQSGGPYEQYF.

This CDR3 reads CASSGGVAANTGELFF. CDR3 sequence (DNA): TGTGCCAGCAGCGGTGGTGTAGCGGCCAACACCGGGGAGCTGTTTTTT. The chain uses TRBV11-3 and TRBJ2-2; D perhaps matches TRBD2 (6 bases). The V end lost 5 bases, the J end lost 2 bases, and 15 bases lay between the germline ends. The germline V gene encodes CDR1 SGHNT and CDR2 YENEEA. This CDR3 region has 16 residues.

This clone appeared a few times. The rearrangement links TRBV2 to TRBJ1-2; TRBD1 aligns across 7 bases. Germline V lookup: CDR1 SNHLY, CDR2 FYNNEI. The CDR3 is 15 amino acids. V lost 4 bases, J lost 2 bases, and 7 bases stayed unmatched. The CDR3 nucleotides are TGTGCCAGCAGTGTGTCGTGGGACAGCAACTATGGCTACACCTTC. It translates to CASSVSWDSNYGYTF. Complete variable domain (other parts from reference TRBV2 and TRBJ1-2): EPEVTQTPSHQVTQMGQEVILRCVPISNHLYFYWYRQILGQKVEFLVSFYNNEISEKSEIFDDQFSVERPDGSNFTLKIRSTKLEDSAMYFCASSVSWDSNYGYTFGSGTRLTVV.

The chain combines TRBV6-5 with TRBJ2-7; TRBD2 might be the D (5 bases). Trimming stripped 2 bases from V and 2 bases from J, with 13 bases between. The CDR3 extends over 15 amino acids. CDR1 and CDR2 (germline): MNHEY, SVGAGI. CDR3 DNA: TGTGCCAGCAGTTACGGCGCGGGCCAAACCTACGAGCAGTACTTC. Protein sequence: CASSYGAGQTYEQYF.

The chain is built from TRBV5-1 and TRBJ2-7; maybe TRBD2 (5 bases). The CDR3 covers 15 residues. The ends were cut back, 3 bases at V and 4 bases at J, with 17 bases in the middle. Germline V gene data show CDR1 as SGHRS and CDR2 as YFSETQ. CDR3: CASSYGSAEDYEQYF. CDR3 nucleotides: TGCGCCAGCAGCTACGGATCAGCGGAGGATTACGAGCAGTACTTC.